A selection of T cell receptor beta chains follows, all from one sample in a study of cytomegalovirus exposure and HLA in healthy donors. Profiling relied on immunoSEQ multiplex PCR, and the TCRdb table lists in-frame clones only, not all of them. The table lists roughly 280,000 clones, around 65% of them singletons, with around 2.3% in the top ten. Sequencing input: PBMCs. The receptors were gathered from a female donor in good health and CMV-seronegative. CDR3s include the opening cysteine and the closing phenylalanine or tryptophan. A D gene is named only where the DNA matches it firmly. The size of a clone is reported for some rows only, either as once, few or many, or as a class for expanded clones.

j_call v_call clone_size d_call cdr3_nt cdr3_aa
TRBJ2-7 TRBV27 - TRBD1 TGTGCCAGCAGTTTCTACCGGGACAGGATCCACGAGCAGTACTTC CASSFYRDRIHEQYF
TRBJ2-2 TRBV27 - - TGTGCCAGCAGTTCGGGGAGTTCCACCGGGGAGCTGTTTTTT CASSSGSSTGELFF
TRBJ2-7 TRBV7-9 - - TGTGCCAGCAGCTGGGGCAGCTACGAGCAGTACTTC CASSWGSYEQYF
TRBJ2-7 TRBV19 - - TGTGCCAGTAGTGTACAGGGAAGGGCCTACGAGCAGTACTTC CASSVQGRAYEQYF
TRBJ2-3 TRBV4-1 once - TGCGCCAGCAGCCAAGAGTGGGCGGGGAACACAGATACGCAGTATTTT CASSQEWAGNTDTQYF
TRBJ2-5 TRBV5-1 - TRBD2 TGCGCCAGCAGCTTGTCCGTAGGCGGGGGCCAAGAGACCCAGTACTTC CASSLSVGGGQETQYF
TRBJ2-7 TRBV14 - TRBD2 TGTGCCAGCAGCCGCCGAACTAGCGGGAGGGACGAGCAGTACTTC CASSRRTSGRDEQYF
TRBJ1-3 TRBV7-9 - - TGTGCCAGCAGCCCCAACCGGGGGGGGGCGATCTCTGGAAACACCATATATTTT CASSPNRGGAISGNTIYF
TRBJ2-1 TRBV13 once TRBD2 TGTGCCAGCTCGAGGGGCGGGAGGGTGTACAATGAGCAGTTCTTC CASSRGGRVYNEQFF
TRBJ2-1 TRBV4-2 - - TGTGCCAGCAGCCAAGATAGCGTCCCCAATGAGCAGTTCTTC CASSQDSVPNEQFF
TRBJ1-5 TRBV5-5 - - TGTGCCAGCAGTCGGGACTTCGAAAGGAGCAATCAGCCCCAGCATTTT CASSRDFERSNQPQHF
TRBJ1-3 TRBV18 few TRBD1 TGTGCCAGCTCACCACCACAGGGGGCTAGCTCTGGAAACACCATATATTTT CASSPPQGASSGNTIYF
TRBJ2-7 TRBV7-8 - TRBD1 TGTGCCAGCAGCTTAATACTTCGACAGGGTTACTCCTACGAGCAGTACTTC CASSLILRQGYSYEQYF
TRBJ2-1 TRBV30 - TRBD1 TGTGCCTGGAGTGGAATCAGGGGGCCAAATGAGCAGTTCTTC CAWSGIRGPNEQFF
TRBJ1-2 TRBV9 few - TGTGCCAGCAGCATTGGGGGCGACTATGGCTACACCTTC CASSIGGDYGYTF
TRBJ2-1 TRBV19 - - TGTGCCAGTAGTTCAGCAACCTACCTAAGAGGGCTACATGAGCAGTTCTTC CASSSATYLRGLHEQFF
TRBJ1-4 TRBV6-1 few - TGTGCCAGCAGTGAGACGTCGAGGAGAGGGGAAAAACTGTTTTTT CASSETSRRGEKLFF
TRBJ1-3 TRBV5-4 - TRBD1 TGTGCCAGCAGCCCTACAGGGGGGTCAGGAAACACCATATATTTT CASSPTGGSGNTIYF
TRBJ2-7 TRBV9 - - TGTGCCAGCAGCGTGACGGACAGCCGGATTTACGAGCAGTACTTC CASSVTDSRIYEQYF
TRBJ2-1 TRBV30 few TRBD2 TGTGCCAGATTAGCGGGCAATGAGCAGTTCTTC CARLAGNEQFF
TRBJ1-2 TRBV7-9 - - TGTTCCAGCAGCTTTGGGTCAGCGTATGGCTACACCTTC CSSSFGSAYGYTF
TRBJ1-5 TRBV6-5 - - TGTGCCAGCAGTTACTCACGAGATCAGCCCCAGCATTTT CASSYSRDQPQHF
TRBJ2-7 TRBV2 few - TGTGCCAGCAGGATTAAGAACGAGCAGTACTTC CASRIKNEQYF
TRBJ1-2 TRBV28 - - TGTGCCAGCAGTCGCCTGGCTGGGAGGGACCTCGCCACCTTC CASSRLAGRDLATF
TRBJ2-2 TRBV27 - TRBD2 TGTGCCAGCAGTTTCCGGACTAGCGGGAGGGGAGGGACCGGGGAGCTGTTTTTT CASSFRTSGRGGTGELFF
TRBJ2-7 TRBV5-1 few TRBD2 TGCGCCAGCAGCTTGTCGGGGGGAGGTGATGAGCAGTACTTC CASSLSGGGDEQYF
TRBJ2-7 TRBV18 - - TGTGCCAGCTCACCTCTGCCAGAAGCCTACGAGCAGTACTTC CASSPLPEAYEQYF
TRBJ2-5 TRBV14 - TRBD1 TGTGCCAGCAGTTCGACAGGGGGCTCGAAGACCCAGTACTTC CASSSTGGSKTQYF
TRBJ1-5 TRBV5-8 - - TGTGCCAGCAGCTTCGGTGCGTTGGAGAGGCAGCCCCAGCATTTT CASSFGALERQPQHF